The T cell receptor (beta chain) under discussion was sequenced for a study of blood T cell repertoires in COVID-19. Study context: Sites across the United States, Italy and Spain contributed samples from acute and convalescent COVID-19. T cells, B-cell-depleted T cells, or PBMCs provided the cDNA or gDNA that served as material.

The sample holds a few counts of this clone. The CDR3 has 15 residues. Per germline, CDR1 SGHRS and CDR2 YFSETQ. J gave up 10 bases and V 0 bases, and 7 bases lay outside the gene matches. Authors' methods: The authors estimated nucleated cell counts from reference gene primer amplification. The table came from immunoSEQ multiplex PCR; TCRdb's copy has only in-frame clones and leaves some out. That table is the source of V, J and clone size, and D and trimming were worked out from the DNA. The sample shows some 120,000 clones, around nine tenths of them seen only once. The sequence derives from a man in his forties with acute or convalescent COVID-19. Sequences were obtained from peripheral blood. This rearrangement joins TRBV5-1 to TRBJ2-1; 10 bases agree with TRBD2. Here the CDR3 reads CASSLVLAGDKEQFF. The CDR3 DNA reads as TGCGCCAGCAGCTTGGTCCTAGCGGGAGATAAGGAGCAGTTCTTC.